The 9 T cell receptor beta chains presented below share a single source sample, sequenced in a study of T cell changes during pregnancy in multiple sclerosis. Profiling relied on immunoSEQ multiplex PCR, and the TCRdb table lists in-frame clones only, not all of them. The sample lists approximately 39,000 clones; 94% were seen once. Specimen: CD4+ T cells from peripheral blood mononuclear cells, collected in the second trimester of pregnancy. The source of these receptors is a female donor with multiple sclerosis, enrolled in a pregnancy study.

CDR3 region: CASSIQGGAQEQYF. Here the CDR3 DNA reads TGTGCCAGTAGTATTCAGGGGGGCGCCCAGGAGCAGTACTTC. The V call is TRBV19, the J call TRBJ2-7, with D possibly matching TRBD1 (7 bases). Germline CDR1 LNHDA, CDR2 SQIVND (reference sequence). Trimming took 3 bases from V and 7 from J, leaving 16 bases between them. The CDR3 contains 14 residues.

The chain carries TRBV6-1 and TRBJ1-3; no clear D gene. The V end lost 4 bases, the J end lost 2 bases, and 9 bases lay between the germline ends. This CDR3 has 14 residues. CDR1 and CDR2 (germline): MNHNS, SASEGT. In DNA, the CDR3 is TGTGCCAGCAGTGCACGGAGCACTGGAAACACCATATATTTT. It encodes CASSARSTGNTIYF.

V and J are TRBV7-2 and TRBJ2-7; D unclear. The CDR3 contains 14 residues. Germline V gene data show CDR1 as SGHTA and CDR2 as FQGNSA. The V and J ends lost 1 base and 3 bases respectively, with 10 bases between them. The DNA for the CDR3 is TGTGCCAGCAGCTTAGAGGCAGGCCTCTACGAGCAGTACTTC. This translates into CASSLEAGLYEQYF.

V and J are TRBV27 and TRBJ2-6; D is uncertain. The CDR3 is 18 amino acids. CDR1 is MNHEY, CDR2 SMNVEV, per germline (reference sequence). Trimming removed 5 bases from V and 1 base from J, with 18 bases in between. The CDR3 region is CASSTRRLDLSGANVLTF. In nucleotides, the CDR3 is TGTGCCAGCAGTACCCGACGTCTAGATCTTTCTGGGGCCAACGTCCTGACTTTC. Filled out from reference TRBV27 and TRBJ2-6, the complete variable domain reads EAQVTQNPRYLITVTGKKLTVTCSQNMNHEYMSWYRQDPGLGLRQIYYSMNVEVTDKGDVPEGYKVSRKEKRNFPLILESPSPNQTSLYFCASSTRRLDLSGANVLTFGAGSRLTVL.

The chain carries TRBV6-4 and TRBJ2-7; 7 nucleotides line up with TRBD1. The CDR3 extends over 13 amino acids. V lost 6 bases and J lost 6; bases outside the gene matches: 8. The germline CDR1 and CDR2 sequences are MRHNA and SNTAGT. In DNA, the CDR3 is TGTGCCAGCAGCGTAACCACAGGGGCCGAGCAGTACTTC. Protein: CASSVTTGAEQYF.

The rearrangement joins TRBV7-2 to TRBJ2-5; tentatively, D is TRBD1 (5 bases). Trimming pared 3 bases from V and 2 bases from J, leaving 16 bases between. Germline V gives CDR1 SGHTA, CDR2 FQGNSA. This CDR3 has 16 residues. The CDR3: CASSLGPLGGQETQYF. The CDR3 DNA is TGTGCCAGCAGCTTGGGGCCTCTAGGCGGTCAAGAGACCCAGTACTTC.

The chain is built from TRBV6-6 and TRBJ2-3; the D gene is possibly TRBD1 (5 bases). In germline, CDR1 is MNHNY, CDR2 SVGAGI (reference sequence). V lost 6 bases and J 3 bases, leaving 16 bases between the germline ends. This CDR3 contains 15 residues. For the CDR3, the DNA is TGTGCCAGCAGCATAAGGACACCCATAACAGATACGCAGTATTTT. Residues: CASSIRTPITDTQYF.

The V gene is TRBV19, the J gene TRBJ1-5, with 7 bases aligning to TRBD1. This CDR3 has 16 amino acids. CDR1 and CDR2 from the germline V gene are LNHDA and SQIVND (reference sequence). The ends lost 6 bases at V and 6 bases at J; junction bases unmatched: 14. CDR3 bases: TGTGCCAGTAGCCCTGGGAACAGGGGCAAGGGTCAGCCCCAGCATTTT. Protein: CASSPGNRGKGQPQHF.

The chain combines TRBV7-2 with TRBJ2-1, with D tentatively TRBD2 (6 bases). Germline values: CDR1 SGHTA, CDR2 FQGNSA. The CDR3 length is 15 residues. Trimming shortened V by 2 bases and J by 6 bases, and 14 bases separated the two germline ends. The CDR3 sequence: CASSLWDSDRNEQFF. The CDR3 bases are TGTGCCAGCAGCTTATGGGACTCCGACCGCAATGAGCAGTTCTTC.